These 2 T cell receptor beta chains came from one sample sequenced in a study of blood T cell repertoires in COVID-19. Repertoires were generated with immunoSEQ multiplex PCR, while TCRdb's copy carries only in-frame clones and drops some. Of some 220,000 clones in the sample, 65% to 85% are singletons; the top ten hold about 1.3%. The sample was peripheral blood. These receptors originate from a woman aged 30 to 39 with COVID-19, enrolled during active disease.

This chain joins TRBV10-3 and TRBJ1-2, with D possibly matching TRBD1 (6 bases). The CDR3 is 15 amino acids. Trimming pared 7 bases from V and 2 bases from J, leaving 17 bases between. Germline CDR1 is ENHRY and CDR2 is SYGVKD. CDR3: CAITAGGGSNYGYTF. The CDR3 region has the DNA TGTGCCATCACCGCGGGGGGGGGCTCGAACTATGGCTACACCTTC.

This clone appeared once. J is TRBJ2-1 and V is TRBV9, with 7 bases that match TRBD2. The germline gives CDR1 SGDLS, CDR2 YYNGEE. J gave up 12 bases and V 4 bases, and 25 bases lay outside the gene matches. The CDR3 spans 18 residues. The CDR3 loop is CASSPPMGGIPGRRVQFF. In DNA form, the CDR3 reads TGTGCCAGCAGCCCGCCAATGGGGGGGATACCGGGACGTAGAGTGCAGTTCTTC. The whole variable domain, filled in from reference TRBV9 and TRBJ2-1, reads DSGVTQTPKHLITATGQRVTLRCSPRSGDLSVYWYQQSLDQGLQFLIQYYNGEERAKGNILERFSAQQFPDLHSELNLSSLELGDSALYFCASSPPMGGIPGRRVQFFGPGTRLTVL.